Below, 21 T cell receptor beta chains from the same sample are listed, as sequenced in a study of siplizumab effects on memory and regulatory T cells. The data were produced by immunoSEQ multiplex PCR, yet TCRdb's version contains in-frame clones alone and is incomplete. Among roughly 56,000 clones, over 85% were seen once, and the ten largest hold approximately 38%. The material sequenced was CD8+ T cells sorted from blood. The receptors shown here come from a human donor in good health.

A word on this clone: Distinct nucleotide sequences in the sample also encode this CDR3. The CDR3 here is CASSLGEGLINEQFF. For the CDR3, the DNA is TGCGCCAGTAGCCTCGGGGAGGGGCTCATCAATGAGCAGTTCTTC. The rearrangement joins TRBV5-1 to TRBJ2-1, with TRBD2 identical over 7 bases. Germline lookup yields CDR1 SGHRS and CDR2 YFSETQ. The CDR3 covers 15 residues. With V trimmed by 8 bases and J by 6 bases, 14 bases remained unmatched.

The chain combines TRBV6-7 with TRBJ2-5; D is tentatively TRBD1 or TRBD2 (5 bases each). TRBV6-7 is identified as an open reading frame with a role that is uncertain. The CDR3 contains 17 residues. Trimming removed 5 bases at V and 5 bases at J, with 24 bases between. The CDR3 here is CASSTGTAKFGPETQYF. As DNA, the CDR3 is TGTGCCAGCAGTACCGGGACGGCAAAATTTGGGCCCGAGACCCAGTACTTC.

The CDR3 DNA sequence: TGTGCCAGCAGCTTGGACCAACTGTACTACGAGCAGTACTTC. The encoded protein is CASSLDQLYYEQYF. V and J are TRBV5-6 and TRBJ2-7; the D is unclear. The germline V gene has CDR1 SGHDT and CDR2 YYEEEE. The CDR3 is 14 amino acids. The V end was cut by 0 bases, the J end by 3 bases, with 10 bases between.

The chain recombines TRBV5-1 with TRBJ2-1; unclear D gene. The CDR3 runs 12 residues. V gave up 4 bases and J gave up 7 bases, with 9 bases separating them. Germline values: CDR1 SGHRS, CDR2 YFSETQ. The CDR3: CASSPGVNEQFF. The CDR3, as DNA: TGCGCCAGCAGCCCGGGCGTGAATGAGCAGTTCTTC.

The chain combines TRBV19 with TRBJ2-7; possibly TRBD2 for D (6 bases). Trimming shortened V by 3 bases and J by 3 bases, and 9 bases separated the two germline ends. In germline, CDR1 is LNHDA, CDR2 SQIVND (reference sequence). CDR3 length: 13 residues. The DNA of the CDR3 is TGTGCCAGTAGTATTTGGCGGGACTACGAGCAGTACTTC. It specifies CASSIWRDYEQYF.

The chain combines TRBV7-9 with TRBJ1-2; tentatively, D is TRBD1 (6 bases). Germline V gene lookup returns CDR1 SEHNR and CDR2 FQNEAQ (reference sequence). CDR3 length: 12 amino acids. The germline V and J ends were trimmed by 5 bases and 5 bases, with 9 bases remaining between them. The chain's CDR3 is CASSLTGYGYTF. The CDR3 nucleotides read TGTGCCAGCAGCCTAACAGGGTATGGCTACACCTTC.

The genes are TRBV6-5 and TRBJ2-5; 9 nucleotides align to TRBD1. The CDR3 length is 15 residues. V lost 6 bases to trimming and J lost 0 bases; unmatched junction nucleotides: 5. Looked up from germline, CDR1 is MNHEY and CDR2 is SVGAGI. The DNA for the CDR3 is TGTGCCAGCAGACCGGGACAGGGCCACCAAGAGACCCAGTACTTC. The encoded protein is CASRPGQGHQETQYF.

The V and J genes are TRBV9 and TRBJ1-2, with D tentatively TRBD1 (6 bases). The CDR3 is 15 amino acids. From germline, CDR1 is SGDLS and CDR2 YYNGEE. Trimming left V 4 bases short and J 6 bases short, with 19 bases between. The CDR3 spells CASSYSQGFENGYTF. The DNA of the CDR3 is TGTGCCAGCAGCTACTCACAGGGATTCGAGAATGGCTACACCTTC.

This chain connects TRBV30 to TRBJ2-1; no definite D call. The CDR3 is made up of 17 amino acids. The V end lost 0 bases, the J end lost 2 bases, and 17 bases lay between the germline ends. Looked up from germline, CDR1 is GTSNPN and CDR2 is SVGIG (reference sequence). This CDR3 reads CAWSVGPPHGPYNEQFF. The CDR3 nucleotides read TGTGCCTGGAGTGTAGGGCCCCCCCACGGCCCCTACAATGAGCAGTTCTTC. Variable domain in full (rest from reference TRBV30 and TRBJ2-1): SQTIHQWPATLVQPVGSPLSLECTVEGTSNPNLYWYRQAAGRGLQLLFYSVGIGQISSEVPQNLSASRPQDRQFILSSKKLLLSDSGFYLCAWSVGPPHGPYNEQFFGPGTRLTVL.

In DNA form, the CDR3 reads TGTGCCAGCAGTGAAGGACTGACTTACGAGCAGTACTTC. It encodes CASSEGLTYEQYF. The chain couples TRBV6-1 to TRBJ2-7; D remains ambiguous. Germline CDR1 MNHNS, CDR2 SASEGT. V lost 1 base to trimming and J lost 4 bases, with 8 bases between them. The CDR3 has 13 residues.

The chain carries TRBV5-6 and TRBJ1-1; no reliable D call. The CDR3 covers 15 residues. V dropped 2 bases and J dropped 2 bases, with 13 bases sitting between them. Germline-derived CDR1 and CDR2 are SGHDT and YYEEEE. The CDR3 coding sequence is TGTGCCAGCAGCTTTCCAGCGGGAATCAACACTGAAGCTTTCTTT. Translated, it gives CASSFPAGINTEAFF.

The rearrangement joins TRBV14 to TRBJ2-2; D remains ambiguous. CDR1 and CDR2 (germline): SGHDN, FVKESK. The CDR3 sequence is 14 residues long. The V end was cut by 1 base, the J end by 4 bases, with 7 bases between. CDR3 in amino acids: CASSQVPFTGELFF. The CDR3 coding sequence is TGTGCCAGCAGCCAAGTGCCATTCACCGGGGAGCTGTTTTTT.

The rearrangement uses TRBV19 and TRBJ1-2; D gene unclear. V shed 6 bases and J shed 3 bases, with 11 bases lying between them. Germline V lookup: CDR1 LNHDA, CDR2 SQIVND (reference sequence). The CDR3 runs 13 residues. This CDR3 is CASRGGYDYGYTF. In DNA form, the CDR3 reads TGTGCCAGTAGAGGCGGGTATGACTATGGCTACACCTTC. The whole variable domain, remainder taken from reference TRBV19 and TRBJ1-2, is DGGITQSPKYLFRKEGQNVTLSCEQNLNHDAMYWYRQDPGQGLRLIYYSQIVNDFQKGDIAEGYSVSREKKESFPLTVTSAQKNPTAFYLCASRGGYDYGYTFGSGTRLTVV.

The chain joins TRBV7-9 to TRBJ2-1; tentatively, D is TRBD1 or TRBD2 (5 bases each). CDR3 length: 16 residues. Per the germline V gene, CDR1 is SEHNR and CDR2 is FQNEAQ (reference sequence). Between the trimmed V and J ends, which lost 1 base and 2 bases, there was a span of 12 bases. CDR3 in DNA: TGTGCCAGCAGCTTAGAGGTGAGGGGACCCTACAATGAGCAGTTCTTC. The encoded protein is CASSLEVRGPYNEQFF.

V gene TRBV27 combines with J gene TRBJ2-7; the D is unclear. V was pared by 8 bases and J by 7 bases, with 6 bases between. The length of the CDR3 is 9 residues. The V gene's germline CDR1 is MNHEY and CDR2 SMNVEV (reference sequence). As DNA, the CDR3 is TGTGCCAGCGGTAGGGAGCAGTACTTC. Translating it yields CASGREQYF.

The chain uses TRBV19 and TRBJ2-5; TRBD1 agrees at 10 bases. The germline V gene encodes CDR1 LNHDA and CDR2 SQIVND (reference sequence). The CDR3 is made up of 15 amino acids. Germline trimming cut 7 bases from V and 5 bases from J; bases unmatched to any gene: 10. Here the CDR3 DNA reads TGTGCCAGTACCACCGGGACAGGGGCGTCGGAGACCCAGTACTTC. Amino acid sequence: CASTTGTGASETQYF.

This sequence joins TRBV15 and TRBJ2-7; no reliable D call. CDR1 and CDR2 from the germline V gene are LNHNV and YYDKDF (reference sequence). Trimming removed 3 bases at V and 6 bases at J, with 9 bases between. CDR3 length equals 12 residues. In DNA form, the CDR3 reads TGTGCCACCAGCAGCTGGCCAGTCGAGCAGTACTTC. Amino acid sequence: CATSSWPVEQYF.

In its sample, this clone was seen a few times. The chain employs TRBV27 and TRBJ2-1; D unresolved. With 6 bases removed from V and 10 bases from J, the gap between germline ends came to 10 bases. Per the germline V gene, CDR1 is MNHEY and CDR2 is SMNVEV (reference sequence). The CDR3 covers 11 residues. The CDR3 spells CASRSRLEQFF. As DNA, the CDR3 is TGTGCCAGCAGGAGCCGATTAGAGCAGTTCTTC.

V gene TRBV9 combines with J gene TRBJ2-7, with a tentative D call TRBD2 (5 bases). CDR1 is SGDLS and CDR2 is YYNGEE in the germline V gene. Trimming pared 4 bases from V and 2 bases from J, leaving 13 bases between. The CDR3 extends over 14 amino acids. CDR3 sequence reads: CASSRTGNPYEQYF. The CDR3 DNA reads as TGTGCCAGCAGCCGGACTGGCAATCCCTACGAGCAGTACTTC.

This chain uses TRBV9 with TRBJ1-4; 10 bases match TRBD1. V dropped 0 bases and J dropped 8; count of bases not matched to a gene: 4. CDR1 is SGDLS, CDR2 YYNGEE, per germline. This CDR3 is built from 15 residues. The CDR3 reads CASSVAGTGDEKLFF. In nucleotides, the CDR3 is TGTGCCAGCAGCGTAGCAGGGACAGGGGACGAAAAACTGTTTTTT.

The rearrangement joins TRBV5-4 to TRBJ1-4; tentatively, D is TRBD1 (6 bases). V was cut by 0 bases and J by 0 bases, with 12 bases left in between. The CDR3 loop spans 17 amino acids. Germline V gene lookup returns CDR1 SGHNT and CDR2 YYREEE (reference sequence). The CDR3 nucleotides read TGTGCCAGCAGCTTGGATTTGGGGGCCTCAACTAATGAAAAACTGTTTTTT. Protein product: CASSLDLGASTNEKLFF.